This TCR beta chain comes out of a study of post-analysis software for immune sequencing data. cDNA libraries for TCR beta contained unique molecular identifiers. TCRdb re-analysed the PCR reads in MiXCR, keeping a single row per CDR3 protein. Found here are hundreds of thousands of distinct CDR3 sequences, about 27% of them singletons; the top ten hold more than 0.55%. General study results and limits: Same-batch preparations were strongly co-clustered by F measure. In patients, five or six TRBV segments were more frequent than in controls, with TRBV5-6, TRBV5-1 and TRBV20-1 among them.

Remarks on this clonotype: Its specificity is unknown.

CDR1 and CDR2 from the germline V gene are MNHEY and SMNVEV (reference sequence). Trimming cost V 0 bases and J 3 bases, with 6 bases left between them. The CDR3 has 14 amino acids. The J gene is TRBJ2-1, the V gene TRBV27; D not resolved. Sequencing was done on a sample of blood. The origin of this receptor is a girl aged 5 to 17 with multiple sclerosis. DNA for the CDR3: TGTGCCAGCAGTTTATCGGGGAACTACAATGAGCAGTTCTTC. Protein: CASSLSGNYNEQFF.